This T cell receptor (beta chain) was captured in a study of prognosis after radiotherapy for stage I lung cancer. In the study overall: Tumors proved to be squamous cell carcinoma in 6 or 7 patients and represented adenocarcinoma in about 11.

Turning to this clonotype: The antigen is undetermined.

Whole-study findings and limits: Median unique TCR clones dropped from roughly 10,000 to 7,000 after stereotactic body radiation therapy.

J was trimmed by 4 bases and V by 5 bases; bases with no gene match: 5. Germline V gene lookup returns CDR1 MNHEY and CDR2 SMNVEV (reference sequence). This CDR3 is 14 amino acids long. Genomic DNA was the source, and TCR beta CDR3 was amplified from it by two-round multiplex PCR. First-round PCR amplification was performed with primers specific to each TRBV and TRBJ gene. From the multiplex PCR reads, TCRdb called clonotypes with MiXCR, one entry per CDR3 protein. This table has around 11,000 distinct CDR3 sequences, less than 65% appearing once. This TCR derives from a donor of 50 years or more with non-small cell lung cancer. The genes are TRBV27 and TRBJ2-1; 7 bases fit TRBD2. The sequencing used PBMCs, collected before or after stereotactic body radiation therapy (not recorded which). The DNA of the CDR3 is TGTGCCAGCAGTCATGGGGGGGGGTACAATGAGCAGTTCTTC. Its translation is CASSHGGGYNEQFF.